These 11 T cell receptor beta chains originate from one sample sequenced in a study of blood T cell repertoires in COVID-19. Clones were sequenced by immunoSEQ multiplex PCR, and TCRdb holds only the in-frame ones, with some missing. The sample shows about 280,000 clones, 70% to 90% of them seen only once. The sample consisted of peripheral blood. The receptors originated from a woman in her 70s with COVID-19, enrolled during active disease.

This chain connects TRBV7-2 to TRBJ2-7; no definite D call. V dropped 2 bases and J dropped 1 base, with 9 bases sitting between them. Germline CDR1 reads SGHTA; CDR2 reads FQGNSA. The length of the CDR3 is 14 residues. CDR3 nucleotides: TGTGCCAGCAGCTTAATTTCTGCGTCCTACGAGCAGTACTTC. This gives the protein CASSLISASYEQYF.

CDR3 sequence: CASSLLAGGTETQYF. The CDR3, as DNA: TGTGCCAGCAGCCTTCTAGCGGGGGGGACAGAGACCCAGTACTTC. The chain employs TRBV7-9 and TRBJ2-5, with 12 bases identical to TRBD2. V lost 5 bases, J lost 4 bases, and 5 bases stayed unmatched. The CDR3 runs to 15 residues. The germline V gene has CDR1 SEHNR and CDR2 FQNEAQ (reference sequence). Complete variable domain (other parts from reference TRBV7-9 and TRBJ2-5): DTGVSQNPRHKITKRGQNVTFRCDPISEHNRLYWYRQTLGQGPEFLTYFQNEAQLEKSRLLSDRFSAERPKGSFSTLEIQRTEQGDSAMYLCASSLLAGGTETQYFGPGTRLLVL.

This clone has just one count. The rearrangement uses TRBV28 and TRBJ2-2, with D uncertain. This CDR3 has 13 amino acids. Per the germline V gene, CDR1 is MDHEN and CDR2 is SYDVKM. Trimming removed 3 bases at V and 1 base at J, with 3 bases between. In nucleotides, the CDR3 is TGTGCCAGCAGTTTCCAGAACACCGGGGAGCTGTTTTTT. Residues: CASSFQNTGELFF.

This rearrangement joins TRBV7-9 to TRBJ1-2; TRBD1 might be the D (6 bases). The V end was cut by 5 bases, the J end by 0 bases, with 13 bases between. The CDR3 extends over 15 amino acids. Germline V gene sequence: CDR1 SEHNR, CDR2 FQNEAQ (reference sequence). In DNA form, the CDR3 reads TGTGCCAGCAGCGCCCGACAGGACGCTAACTATGGCTACACCTTC. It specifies CASSARQDANYGYTF.

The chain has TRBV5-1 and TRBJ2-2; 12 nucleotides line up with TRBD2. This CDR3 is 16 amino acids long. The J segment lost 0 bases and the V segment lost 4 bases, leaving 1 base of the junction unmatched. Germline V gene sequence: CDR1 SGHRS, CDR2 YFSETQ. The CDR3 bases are TGCGCCAGCAGCCGGACTAGCGGGGCGAACACCGGGGAGCTGTTTTTT. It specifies CASSRTSGANTGELFF. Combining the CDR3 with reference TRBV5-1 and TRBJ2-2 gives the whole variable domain KAGVTQTPRYLIKTRGQQVTLSCSPISGHRSVSWYQQTPGQGLQFLFEYFSETQRNKGNFPGRFSGRQFSNSRSEMNVSTLELGDSALYLCASSRTSGANTGELFFGEGSRLTVL.

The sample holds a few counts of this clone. CDR3 in amino acids: CASSLNSYNEKLFF. DNA for the CDR3: TGTGCCAGCAGCCTCAACAGCTATAATGAAAAACTGTTTTTT. This chain uses TRBV7-9 with TRBJ1-4, with D unclear. There are 14 residues in the CDR3. Trimming removed 5 bases at V and 4 bases at J, with 11 bases between. Per the germline V gene, CDR1 is SEHNR and CDR2 is FQNEAQ (reference sequence).

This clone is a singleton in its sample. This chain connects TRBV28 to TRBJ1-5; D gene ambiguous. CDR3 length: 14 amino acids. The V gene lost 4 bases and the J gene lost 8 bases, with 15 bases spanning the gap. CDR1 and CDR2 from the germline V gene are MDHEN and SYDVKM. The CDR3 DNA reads TGTGCCAGCAGTTCCGTGGGCAGTTTGGAGCCCCAGCATTTT. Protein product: CASSSVGSLEPQHF.

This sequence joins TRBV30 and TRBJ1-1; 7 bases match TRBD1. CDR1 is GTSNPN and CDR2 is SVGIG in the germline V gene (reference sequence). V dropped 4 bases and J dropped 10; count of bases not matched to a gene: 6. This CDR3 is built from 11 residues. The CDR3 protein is CAWTLTGVAFF. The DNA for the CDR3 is TGTGCCTGGACTCTAACAGGGGTAGCTTTCTTT. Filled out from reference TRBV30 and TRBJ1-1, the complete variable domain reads SQTIHQWPATLVQPVGSPLSLECTVEGTSNPNLYWYRQAAGRGLQLLFYSVGIGQISSEVPQNLSASRPQDRQFILSSKKLLLSDSGFYLCAWTLTGVAFFGQGTRLTVV.

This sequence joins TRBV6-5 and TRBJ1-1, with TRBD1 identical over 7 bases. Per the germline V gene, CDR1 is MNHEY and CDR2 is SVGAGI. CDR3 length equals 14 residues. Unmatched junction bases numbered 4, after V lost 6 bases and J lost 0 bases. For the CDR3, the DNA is TGTGCCAGCAGGGTAGACAGGGTGAACACTGAAGCTTTCTTT. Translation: CASRVDRVNTEAFF.

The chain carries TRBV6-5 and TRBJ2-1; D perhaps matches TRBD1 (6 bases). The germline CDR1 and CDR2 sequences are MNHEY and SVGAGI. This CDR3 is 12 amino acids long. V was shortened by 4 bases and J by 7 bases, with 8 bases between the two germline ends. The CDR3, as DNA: TGTGCCAGCAGTTTCACAGGGAATGAGCAGTTCTTC. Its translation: CASSFTGNEQFF.

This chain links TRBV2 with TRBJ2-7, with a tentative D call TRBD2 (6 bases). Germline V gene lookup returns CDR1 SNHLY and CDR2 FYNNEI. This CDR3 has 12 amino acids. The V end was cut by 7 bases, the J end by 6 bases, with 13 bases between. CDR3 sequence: CASNLGGSEQYF. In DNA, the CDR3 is TGTGCCAGCAACCTGGGGGGAAGCGAGCAGTACTTC.